Listed below are T cell receptor beta chains from one sample, sequenced in a study of blood T cells in healthy people across ages. TCRdb itself ran the 5' RACE reads through MiXCR, one entry per CDR3 protein. Of 800,000 to 900,000 distinct CDR3 sequences listed, approximately 65% are singletons. Sequences were obtained from blood. These receptor sequences come from a man aged 25-45 years in good health. The CDR3 runs from the conserved cysteine through the conserved F or W. The D gene is left open where the match is weak. Where a row states a size, it is once, few, many or the class of an expanded clone; other rows omit it.

CASSPRDRLYNEQFF,TGTGCCAGCAGTCCCCGGGACAGGCTCTACAATGAGCAGTTCTTC,TRBD1,TRBV12-3/TRBV12-4,TRBJ2-1,.
CSASPGLENIQYF,TGCAGCGCCAGTCCAGGGTTGGAAAACATTCAGTACTTC,.,TRBV29-1,TRBJ2-4,.
CASSQVAKRGLQETQYF,TGTGCCAGCAGCCAGGTGGCCAAGCGGGGTTTACAAGAGACCCAGTACTTC,TRBD2,TRBV14,TRBJ2-5,.
CSARGGRFCEQYF,TGCAGTGCTAGAGGTGGCAGGTTCTGCGAGCAGTACTTC,.,TRBV20-1,TRBJ2-7,.
CASSVAGSLNYGYTF,TGTGCCAGCAGCGTAGCAGGGTCTTTGAACTATGGCTACACCTTC,.,TRBV9,TRBJ1-2,.
CSVENGQGVGEQYF,TGCAGCGTTGAAAACGGACAGGGAGTGGGCGAGCAGTACTTC,TRBD1,TRBV29-1,TRBJ2-7,few
CAISGLGNQETQYF,TGTGCCATCAGTGGCTTGGGAAATCAAGAGACCCAGTACTTC,.,TRBV10-3,TRBJ2-5,.
CASSLSGQTPSPLHF,TGTGCCAGCAGCTTAAGCGGGCAGACCCCCTCACCCCTCCACTTT,.,TRBV7-3,TRBJ1-6,.
CASSYEEKLFF,TGTGCCAGCAGTTATGAGGAAAAACTGTTTTTT,.,TRBV6-6,TRBJ1-4,.
CSARDGWEGTLGGTEAFF,TGCAGTGCTAGAGATGGTTGGGAGGGGACCTTGGGTGGTACTGAAGCTTTCTTT,.,TRBV20-1,TRBJ1-1,.
CASSFSNPVDTEAFF,TGTGCCAGCAGTTTCTCTAACCCGGTCGACACTGAAGCTTTCTTT,.,TRBV7-2,TRBJ1-1,.
CASSSPGLAREQYF,TGTGCCAGCAGCTCTCCCGGGCTAGCGAGGGAGCAGTACTTC,.,TRBV7-2,TRBJ2-7,.
CATRLRQLPIGSPLHF,TGTGCCACCCGACTGAGGCAGCTACCTATAGGTTCACCCCTCCACTTT,.,TRBV6-5,TRBJ1-6,.
CASSYSLLRDRGFSHNDGYTF,TGTGCCAGCAGTTACTCACTTCTCCGGGACAGGGGCTTCTCACACAACGATGGCTACACCTTC,TRBD1,TRBV6-2/TRBV6-3,TRBJ1-2,.
CASSPSPRQNPEGANVLTF,TGCGCCAGCAGCCCCTCGCCGAGGCAAAACCCCGAGGGGGCCAACGTCCTGACTTTC,.,TRBV4-1,TRBJ2-6,few
CAWNRDRLYGYTF,TGTGCCTGGAACCGGGACAGACTCTATGGCTACACCTTC,TRBD1,TRBV30,TRBJ1-2,.
CAAGPPYEQYF,TGTGCCGCCGGGCCCCCCTACGAGCAGTACTTC,.,TRBV25-1,TRBJ2-7,few
CASSRQGVNGYTF,TGTGCCAGCAGTCGCCAGGGGGTCAATGGCTACACCTTC,TRBD1,TRBV6-5,TRBJ1-2,few
CASSTLAESYNEQFF,TGTGCCAGCAGCACCCTAGCGGAGAGCTACAATGAGCAGTTCTTC,.,TRBV21-1,TRBJ2-1,.
CASSLGKGREVSTDTQYF,TGTGCCAGCAGCTTAGGGAAAGGGCGGGAGGTTAGCACAGATACGCAGTATTTT,TRBD2,TRBV11-2,TRBJ2-3,.
CASSQPGGHYGYTF,TGTGCCAGCAGCCAACCAGGGGGACACTATGGCTACACCTTC,TRBD1,TRBV3-1,TRBJ1-2,.
CASSPGQGGHQPQHF,TGCGCCAGCAGCCCCGGACAGGGGGGCCATCAGCCCCAGCATTTT,TRBD1,TRBV4-3,TRBJ1-5,.
CAISDRGGPVGEQYF,TGTGCCATCAGTGATCGTGGGGGGCCAGTTGGGGAGCAGTACTTC,.,TRBV10-3,TRBJ2-7,few
CSGGGGRWNEQFF,TGCAGTGGGGGCGGGGGGAGGTGGAATGAGCAGTTCTTC,TRBD2,TRBV20-1,TRBJ2-1,few
CASSKTGMEQYF,TGTGCCAGCAGTAAGACGGGAATGGAGCAGTACTTC,.,TRBV6-5,TRBJ2-7,.
CSARGASGGPTDTQYF,TGCAGTGCTAGAGGGGCTAGCGGGGGGCCCACAGATACGCAGTATTTT,TRBD2,TRBV20-1,TRBJ2-3,few
CSQRGGGNEQFF,TGCAGCCAAAGGGGGGGCGGGAATGAGCAGTTCTTC,.,TRBV20-1,TRBJ2-1,few
CACSQGAGWSGANVLTF,TGTGCCTGTTCACAGGGGGCGGGTTGGTCTGGGGCCAACGTCCTGACTTTC,TRBD1,TRBV30,TRBJ2-6,few
CASSDGPGGRAFF,TGTGCCAGCAGTGACGGGCCAGGGGGCCGAGCTTTCTTT,TRBD1,TRBV6-4,TRBJ1-1,.
CASSSLPENTEAFF,TGCGCCAGCAGCTCCCTTCCAGAGAACACTGAAGCTTTCTTT,.,TRBV5-1,TRBJ1-1,.
CASRSDRWKLFF,TGTGCCAGCAGATCGGACAGGTGGAAACTGTTTTTT,TRBD1,TRBV12-3/TRBV12-4,TRBJ1-4,.
CASSGGASPYNEQFF,TGTGCCAGCAGCGGAGGGGCTAGCCCTTACAATGAGCAGTTCTTC,.,TRBV9,TRBJ2-1,few
CASSLYGTEMYF,TGTGCCAGCAGCTTATATGGGACAGAAATGTACTTC,TRBD1,TRBV7-3,TRBJ2-4,.
CASSFGTGVLETQYF,TGTGCCAGCAGCTTCGGGACGGGGGTGCTAGAGACCCAGTACTTC,.,TRBV28,TRBJ2-5,.
CASSLSLAGGFETQYF,TGTGCCAGCAGTTTATCGCTAGCGGGGGGTTTTGAGACCCAGTACTTC,TRBD2,TRBV28,TRBJ2-5,.
CASSYSGTGNSPLHF,TGTGCCAGCAGTTACTCAGGGACAGGGAATTCACCCCTCCACTTT,TRBD1,TRBV6-6,TRBJ1-6,.
CSARTDNEQFF,TGCAGTGCTAGGACAGACAATGAGCAGTTCTTC,.,TRBV20-1,TRBJ2-1,few
CAGSQDSREETQYF,TGTGCCGGCAGCCAAGATTCCAGGGAAGAGACCCAGTACTTC,.,TRBV4-2,TRBJ2-5,once
CSAGSGGAFETQYF,TGCAGTGCTGGTAGCGGGGGGGCTTTTGAGACCCAGTACTTC,TRBD2,TRBV20-1,TRBJ2-5,many
CASSQNGWQETQYF,TGTGCCAGCAGCCAGAATGGGTGGCAAGAGACCCAGTACTTC,.,TRBV6-5,TRBJ2-5,.
CASSSGGTLGYTF,TGTGCCAGCAGCAGCGGGGGGACGCTGGGCTACACCTTC,.,TRBV28,TRBJ1-2,.
CSAIDREVEQYF,TGCAGTGCCATCGACAGGGAAGTCGAGCAGTACTTC,TRBD1,TRBV20-1,TRBJ2-7,.
CASSPLTENYGYTF,TGTGCCAGCAGCCCCCTGACAGAAAACTATGGCTACACCTTC,.,TRBV4-2,TRBJ1-2,.
CASSSAGQGNGYTF,TGTGCCAGCAGCTCGGCGGGACAGGGTAATGGCTACACCTTC,TRBD1,TRBV7-2,TRBJ1-2,.
CASGSSSFYEQYF,TGTGCCAGCGGGAGCTCCTCCTTCTACGAGCAGTACTTC,.,TRBV9,TRBJ2-7,few
CATSEGADTQYF,TGTGCCACCAGCGAGGGAGCAGATACGCAGTATTTT,.,TRBV15,TRBJ2-3,.
CASSPGGSGAQETQYF,TGTGCCAGCAGCCCCGGGGGTAGCGGGGCTCAAGAGACCCAGTACTTC,TRBD2,TRBV28,TRBJ2-5,.
CASSVDGPQYF,TGTGCCAGCAGCGTGGACGGGCCCCAGTATTTT,.,TRBV9,TRBJ2-3,.
CASRPTSGGARNTGELFF,TGTGCCAGCAGACCGACTAGCGGGGGGGCTAGAAACACCGGGGAGCTGTTTTTT,TRBD2,TRBV6-2/TRBV6-3,TRBJ2-2,many
CASRDRLGGETQYF,TGTGCCAGCAGGGACAGGCTGGGGGGAGAGACCCAGTACTTC,.,TRBV27,TRBJ2-5,few
CASSDWDELNTEAFF,TGTGCCAGCAGTGACTGGGACGAATTGAACACTGAAGCTTTCTTT,.,TRBV12-3/TRBV12-4,TRBJ1-1,.
CASSLIQGNTGELFF,TGTGCCAGCAGTTTGATACAGGGAAACACCGGGGAGCTGTTTTTT,.,TRBV12-3/TRBV12-4,TRBJ2-2,.
CASSQAPKSSGANVLTF,TGCGCCAGCAGCCAAGCACCTAAATCATCTGGGGCCAACGTCCTGACTTTC,.,TRBV4-3,TRBJ2-6,few
CSARVKPFLGQSLSERGSYEQYF,TGCAGTGCTAGAGTAAAGCCCTTCCTGGGCCAGTCCCTCTCGGAGCGGGGATCCTACGAGCAGTACTTC,TRBD2,TRBV20-1,TRBJ2-7,.
CASSLSGSNTGELFF,TGTGCCAGCAGTTTGTCGGGGTCGAACACCGGGGAGCTGTTTTTT,.,TRBV12-3/TRBV12-4,TRBJ2-2,few